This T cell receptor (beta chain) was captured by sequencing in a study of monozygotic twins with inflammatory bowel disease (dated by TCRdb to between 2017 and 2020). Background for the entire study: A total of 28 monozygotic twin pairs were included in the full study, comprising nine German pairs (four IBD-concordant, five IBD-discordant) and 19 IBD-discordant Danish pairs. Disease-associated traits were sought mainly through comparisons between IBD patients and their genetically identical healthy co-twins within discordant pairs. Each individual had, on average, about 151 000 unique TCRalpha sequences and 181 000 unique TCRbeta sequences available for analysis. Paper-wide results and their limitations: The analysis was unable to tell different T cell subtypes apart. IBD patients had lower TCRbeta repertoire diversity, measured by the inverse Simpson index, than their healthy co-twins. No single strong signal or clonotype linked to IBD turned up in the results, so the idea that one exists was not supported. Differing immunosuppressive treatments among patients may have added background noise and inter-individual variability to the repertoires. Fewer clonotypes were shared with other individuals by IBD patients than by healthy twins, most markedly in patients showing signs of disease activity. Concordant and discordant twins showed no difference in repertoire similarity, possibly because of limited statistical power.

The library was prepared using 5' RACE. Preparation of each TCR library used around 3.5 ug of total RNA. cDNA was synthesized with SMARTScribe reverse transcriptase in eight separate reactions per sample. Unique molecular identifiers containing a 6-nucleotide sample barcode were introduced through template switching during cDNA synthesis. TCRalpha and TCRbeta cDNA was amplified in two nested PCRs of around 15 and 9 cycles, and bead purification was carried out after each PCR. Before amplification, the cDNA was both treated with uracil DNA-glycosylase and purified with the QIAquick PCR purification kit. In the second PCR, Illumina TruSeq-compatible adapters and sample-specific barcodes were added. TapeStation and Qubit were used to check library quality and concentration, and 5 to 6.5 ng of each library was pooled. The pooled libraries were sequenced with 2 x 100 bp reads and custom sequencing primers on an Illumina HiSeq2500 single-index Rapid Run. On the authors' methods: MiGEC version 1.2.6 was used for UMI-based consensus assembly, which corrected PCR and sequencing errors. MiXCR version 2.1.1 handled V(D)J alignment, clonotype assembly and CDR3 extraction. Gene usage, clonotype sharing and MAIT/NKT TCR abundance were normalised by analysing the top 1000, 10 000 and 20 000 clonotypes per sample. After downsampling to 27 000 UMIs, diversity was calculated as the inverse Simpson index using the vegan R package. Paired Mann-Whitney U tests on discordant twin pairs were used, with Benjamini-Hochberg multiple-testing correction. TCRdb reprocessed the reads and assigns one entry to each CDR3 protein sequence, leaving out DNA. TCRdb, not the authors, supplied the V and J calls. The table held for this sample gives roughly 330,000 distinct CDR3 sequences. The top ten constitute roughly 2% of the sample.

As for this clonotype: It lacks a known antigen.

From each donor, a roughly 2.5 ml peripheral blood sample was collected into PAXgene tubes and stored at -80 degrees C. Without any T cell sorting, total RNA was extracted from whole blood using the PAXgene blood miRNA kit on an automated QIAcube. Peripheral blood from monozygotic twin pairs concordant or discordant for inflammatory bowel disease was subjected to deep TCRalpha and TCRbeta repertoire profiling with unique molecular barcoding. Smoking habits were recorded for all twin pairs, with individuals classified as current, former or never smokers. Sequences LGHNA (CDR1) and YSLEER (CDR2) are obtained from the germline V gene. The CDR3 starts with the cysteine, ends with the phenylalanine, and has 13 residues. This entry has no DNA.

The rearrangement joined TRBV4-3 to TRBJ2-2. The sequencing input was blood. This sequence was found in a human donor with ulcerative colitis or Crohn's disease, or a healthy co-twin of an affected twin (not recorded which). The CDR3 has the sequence CASSQPNTGELFF.